This T cell receptor (beta chain) was captured in a study of cytomegalovirus exposure and HLA in healthy donors. The study, taken as a whole, reports: In vitro, a few CMV-associated chains proved specific for CMV antigens. Links to common viral pathogens appeared, in a later analysis, for several of the most significant clusters.

About this clone itself: The target antigen is unknown.

The CDR3 is made up of 14 amino acids. Looked up from germline, CDR1 is SGHDT and CDR2 is YYEEEE. V shed 4 bases, J shed 3 bases, and the junction held 7 bases outside the gene matches. With 60 Vbeta and 13 Jbeta primers, the PCR was carried out. Produced via immunoSEQ multiplex PCR; TCRdb's table is partial and in-frame only. Of 85,000 to 100,000 clones detected, 86% appear once; the ten largest clones hold 8% to 10%. This TCR derives from a man aged 30 to 45 in good health and CMV-seropositive. This rearrangement joins TRBV5-6 to TRBJ2-7; TRBD1 aligns across 7 bases. The sample taken for sequencing was PBMCs. The CDR3 coding sequence is TGTGCCAGCAGCCAATGGGACAGCAACTACGAGCAGTACTTC. It specifies CASSQWDSNYEQYF.